This is a list of T cell receptor beta chains from one sample in a study of shared clonotypes between healthy human individuals. The data were produced by immunoSEQ multiplex PCR, yet TCRdb's version contains in-frame clones alone and is incomplete. The sample has more than 1,200,000 clones; approximately 98.5% are singletons. Material for sequencing was naive CD4+ T cells sorted from blood. These receptor sequences come from a man under 40 in good health. The CDR3 runs from the conserved cysteine through the conserved F or W. Each record gives: clone size, J gene, V gene, D gene, CDR3 protein, CDR3 DNA. D genes are given only for firm matches. Where a row states a size, it is once, few, many or the class of an expanded clone; other rows omit it.

>NA|TRBJ2-2|TRBV5-1|NA
CASSFDVTGELFF
TGCGCCAGCAGCTTTGACGTCACCGGGGAGCTGTTTTTT
>NA|TRBJ2-5|TRBV6-5|NA
CASTPALGATQYF
TGTGCCAGCACCCCGGCTTTGGGGGCGACCCAGTACTTC
>NA|TRBJ2-1|TRBV20-1|NA
CSALRLVEQFF
TGCAGTGCTCTAAGACTAGTTGAGCAGTTCTTC
>once|TRBJ2-7|TRBV9|TRBD2
CASSVSSSGLDYEQYF
TGTGCCAGCAGTGTCTCCTCTAGCGGACTTGACTACGAGCAGTACTTC
>NA|TRBJ1-1|TRBV27|NA
CASSLLSVGGAHTEAFF
TGTGCCAGCAGTTTACTTTCCGTCGGGGGGGCCCACACTGAAGCTTTCTTT
>NA|TRBJ2-1|TRBV11-2|TRBD2
CASSSSSGSFEQFF
TGTGCCAGCAGCTCTTCTAGCGGGAGTTTTGAGCAGTTCTTC
>NA|TRBJ2-7|TRBV7-2|TRBD2
CASSQGLTPFVQYF
TGTGCCAGCAGCCAGGGACTAACCCCTTTTGTGCAGTACTTC
>NA|TRBJ2-7|TRBV5-4|TRBD1
CASRERRDRGYEQYF
TGTGCCAGCAGAGAACGCCGGGACAGGGGATACGAGCAGTACTTC
>NA|TRBJ2-4|TRBV23-1|NA
CASNHRSPRLAKNIQYF
TGCGCCAGCAACCACAGGAGCCCGCGCCTAGCCAAAAACATTCAGTACTTC
>NA|TRBJ1-1|TRBV7-2|NA
CASSLARDYTEAFF
TGTGCCAGCAGCTTAGCGAGGGATTACACTGAAGCTTTCTTT
>NA|TRBJ2-3|TRBV7-9|NA
CASSLTLRTDTQYF
TGTGCCAGCAGCTTAACTTTACGCACAGATACGCAGTATTTT
>NA|TRBJ2-5|TRBV5-1|TRBD2
CASSLGSGRADGTQYF
TGCGCCAGCAGCTTGGGTAGCGGGAGGGCCGACGGGACCCAGTACTTC
>NA|TRBJ2-7|TRBV10-1|TRBD2
CASSEGGSDLEQYF
TGCGCCAGCAGTGAAGGCGGGAGTGACCTCGAGCAGTACTTC
>NA|TRBJ2-2|TRBV5-1|NA
CASSLAPNTGELFF
TGCGCCAGCAGCTTGGCGCCGAACACCGGGGAGCTGTTTTTT
>NA|TRBJ1-4|TRBV28|NA
CASSLTHRLNEKLFF
TGTGCCAGCAGTCTGACCCACCGCCTTAATGAAAAACTGTTTTTT
>NA|TRBJ2-1|TRBV5-1|TRBD1
CASSLMDRGVNEQFF
TGCGCCAGCAGCTTGATGGACAGGGGGGTAAATGAGCAGTTCTTC
>NA|TRBJ2-5|TRBV11-2|NA
CASSLAAGQETQYF
TGTGCCAGCAGCTTAGCTGCAGGCCAAGAGACCCAGTACTTC
>NA|TRBJ2-3|TRBV29-1|NA
CSVSSREVVNTQYF
TGCAGCGTTTCTTCCAGGGAAGTTGTCAATACGCAGTATTTT